A selection of T cell receptor beta chains follows, all from one sample in a study of blood T cell repertoires in COVID-19. Measured with immunoSEQ multiplex PCR; TCRdb has only the in-frame clones, and not every one. The sample records 190,000 or so clones, 82% being singletons. Sequencing was performed on PBMCs or T cells enriched from blood (not recorded which). These TCRs come from a man aged 35-49 years who had recovered from COVID-19. Both conserved end residues are part of each CDR3. D genes are given only for firm matches. The size of a clone is reported for some rows only, either as once, few or many, or as a class for expanded clones.

>-|-|TRBV4-3|TRBJ1-1|16
TGCGCCAGCAGCCAAGATTGGGGGGTAGTTGACACTGAAGCTTTCTTT
CASSQDWGVVDTEAFF
>TRBD1|-|TRBV2|TRBJ1-1|12
TGTGCCAGCTTTCAGGGGGCTGGAGAAGCTTTCTTT
CASFQGAGEAFF
>-|-|TRBV5-1|TRBJ2-2|16
TGCGCCAGCAGCTTGGTAGTCGGGGGAAACACCGGGGAGCTGTTTTTT
CASSLVVGGNTGELFF
>-|once|TRBV7-2|TRBJ1-6|17
TGTGCCAGCAGCTTAATTTCGGGGGTATCCTATAATTCACCCCTCCACTTT
CASSLISGVSYNSPLHF
>TRBD1|-|TRBV29-1|TRBJ1-6|15
TGCAGCGTCGCGCTACAGGGGGTGACGAATTCACCCCTCCACTTT
CSVALQGVTNSPLHF
>-|-|TRBV7-6|TRBJ2-3|18
TGTGCCAGCAGCTTAGGGGGGTATGGGACCTCAGGGGCAGATACGCAGTATTTT
CASSLGGYGTSGADTQYF
>TRBD1|-|TRBV4-2|TRBJ2-2|18
TGTGCCAGCAGCCAAGCGGCGGCAGGGGGCGCGGACACCGGGGAGCTGTTTTTT
CASSQAAAGGADTGELFF
>TRBD2|-|TRBV11-2|TRBJ2-1|15
TGTGCCAGCAGCTTCAGACTAGCGGGCATGTATGAGCAGTTCTTC
CASSFRLAGMYEQFF
>-|-|TRBV7-3|TRBJ2-3|14
TGTGCCAGCAGCTCCATTACTAGAGGGAATACGCAGTATTTT
CASSSITRGNTQYF
>TRBD2|few|TRBV7-2|TRBJ2-5|17
TGTGCCAGCAGCCTCCCCTCGTACGGGAGGTTCCAAGAGACCCAGTACTTC
CASSLPSYGRFQETQYF
>-|-|TRBV2|TRBJ1-3|16
TGTGCCAGCAGTGAATCCCCAGGCTACTCTGGAAACACCATATATTTT
CASSESPGYSGNTIYF
>TRBD1|-|TRBV5-1|TRBJ1-2|15
TGCGCCAGCAGCTTATGGACAGGGGGAGATTATGGCTACACCTTC
CASSLWTGGDYGYTF
>TRBD1|-|TRBV10-3|TRBJ1-1|14
TGTGCCATCAGTGCGGGACAGGGGGGCACTGAAGCTTTCTTT
CAISAGQGGTEAFF
>TRBD2|-|TRBV15|TRBJ2-7|19
TGTGCCACCAGCAGAGATCGACTAGCGGGAGGGCCGTGGGCCTACGAGCAGTACTTC
CATSRDRLAGGPWAYEQYF
>-|-|TRBV5-1|TRBJ1-1|15
TGCGCCAGCAGCCACCCCCAGGGCTTGAACACTGAAGCTTTCTTT
CASSHPQGLNTEAFF
>TRBD1|-|TRBV5-1|TRBJ2-7|15
TGCGCCAGCAGCACGACAGGGGGAACCACCTACGAGCAGTACTTC
CASSTTGGTTYEQYF
>-|-|TRBV7-9|TRBJ1-1|13
TGTGCCAGCATCCAGCCTAGGAACACTGAAGCTTTCTTT
CASIQPRNTEAFF
>TRBD1|-|TRBV5-4|TRBJ2-2|15
TGTGCCAGCAGCTTGGACAGGGGTCGAACCGGGGAGCTGTTTTTT
CASSLDRGRTGELFF
>-|-|TRBV19|TRBJ1-2|12
TGTGCCATTCCGGGGTTGGCTTATGGCTACACCTTC
CAIPGLAYGYTF
>-|-|TRBV2|TRBJ2-1|11
TGTGCCAGCAACTACCACAATGAGCAGTTCTTC
CASNYHNEQFF
>-|-|TRBV19|TRBJ1-5|13
TGTGCCAGTAGTATGCGGGGAGATCAGCCCCAGCATTTT
CASSMRGDQPQHF
>TRBD1|-|TRBV30|TRBJ1-1|14
TGTGCCTGGAGTGTCGGGACAGGGTATACTGAAGCTTTCTTT
CAWSVGTGYTEAFF
>TRBD2|-|TRBV9|TRBJ2-1|16
TGTGCCAGCAGCCCCCCGACTAGCGGGAGAAACTATGAGCAGTTCTTC
CASSPPTSGRNYEQFF
>-|-|TRBV18|TRBJ2-7|14
TGTGCCAGCTCACCCCCCGAGACATCCTACGAGCAGTACTTC
CASSPPETSYEQYF
>TRBD1|once|TRBV7-6|TRBJ1-5|16
TGTGCCAGCAGCCGGACAGGGGGCTTAGGAAATCAGCCCCAGCATTTT
CASSRTGGLGNQPQHF
>TRBD2|-|TRBV5-4|TRBJ2-1|14
TGTGCCAGCAGCTTCCCTAGCGGGAGTGCTGAGCAGTTCTTC
CASSFPSGSAEQFF
>-|-|TRBV7-2|TRBJ1-1|13
TGTGCCAGCAGCACTCAGCGGAACACTGAAGCTTTCTTT
CASSTQRNTEAFF
>TRBD2|-|TRBV24-1|TRBJ2-1|16
TGTGCCACCAGTGATCCGACTAGCGGGAGTTACAATGAGCAGTTCTTC
CATSDPTSGSYNEQFF
>-|-|TRBV7-2|TRBJ2-7|14
TGTGCCAGCAGCTTAGCCCAGGCATCCTACGAGCAGTACTTC
CASSLAQASYEQYF
>-|-|TRBV9|TRBJ1-2|14
TGTGCCAGCAGCGTAGGACCAGCGGACTATGGCTACACCTTC
CASSVGPADYGYTF
>TRBD1|-|TRBV2|TRBJ1-2|15
TGTGCCAGCAGTGGTAGAGGACAGGGGGAGGGTGGCTACACCTTC
CASSGRGQGEGGYTF
>-|-|TRBV18|TRBJ1-6|15
TGTGCCAGCTCCCAGGGATGGAATCTTAATTCACCCCTCCACTTT
CASSQGWNLNSPLHF
>-|-|TRBV24-1|TRBJ1-5|12
TGTGCCACCAGTGACCAGGCGCAGCCCCAGCATTTT
CATSDQAQPQHF
>-|-|TRBV28|TRBJ1-1|14
TGTGCCAGCAGTTTGCTGGGGGGGGCAGCTGAAGCTTTCTTT
CASSLLGGAAEAFF
>TRBD1|-|TRBV4-3|TRBJ1-5|15
TGCGCCAGCAGCCAACAGACAGGGGAAGGTCAGCCCCAGCATTTT
CASSQQTGEGQPQHF
>TRBD1|-|TRBV18|TRBJ1-1|15
TGTGCCAGCTCACCTGGGACAGCGTACAATACTGAAGCTTTCTTT
CASSPGTAYNTEAFF
>-|-|TRBV18|TRBJ1-4|11
TGTGCCAGCTCGGACAAAGAAAAACTGTTTTTT
CASSDKEKLFF
>TRBD1|-|TRBV6-6|TRBJ2-2|13
TGTGCGATAAGGACAGGGGACACCGGGGAGCTGTTTTTT
CAIRTGDTGELFF
>-|-|TRBV3-1/TRBV3-2|TRBJ1-2|14
TGTGCCAGCAGCCAAGGCGACGGGGGAGGTGGCTACACCTTC
CASSQGDGGGGYTF
>TRBD1|-|TRBV6-5|TRBJ2-7|14
TGTGCCAGCAGACACCGGACAGGGGGAAGTGAGCAGTACTTC
CASRHRTGGSEQYF
>-|-|TRBV7-2|TRBJ1-3|14
TGTGCCAGCAGCTTAGTGGTCAGTGGAAACACCATATATTTT
CASSLVVSGNTIYF
>-|-|TRBV19|TRBJ2-7|14
TGTGCCAGTAGTTTCCGACAGGTCCAGGACGAGCAGTACTTC
CASSFRQVQDEQYF
>-|few|TRBV7-9|TRBJ2-3|16
TGTGCCAGCAGCCCACTTCGGGACTCCAGCACAGATACGCAGTATTTT
CASSPLRDSSTDTQYF
>TRBD1|once|TRBV27|TRBJ2-3|14
TGTGCCAGCAGTTCGACAGGGTACACAGATACGCAGTATTTT
CASSSTGYTDTQYF
>TRBD2|once|TRBV18|TRBJ2-3|16
TGTGCCAGCTCTCCCCAGGGAGGGAATATCGGAGATACGCAGTATTTT
CASSPQGGNIGDTQYF
>-|-|TRBV12-1|TRBJ2-1|13
TGTGCCGGCTTAGCGGGGCCCTACAATGAGCAGTTCTTC
CAGLAGPYNEQFF
>TRBD1|-|TRBV2|TRBJ1-1|12
TGTGCCAGCGACAGGGGGCAGACTGAAGCTTTCTTT
CASDRGQTEAFF
>-|-|TRBV7-2|TRBJ2-5|14
TGTGCCAGCAGCTCGGGACTGCCCCCCGGGACCCAGTACTTC
CASSSGLPPGTQYF
>-|-|TRBV5-4|TRBJ2-1|15
TGTGCCAGCAGCAACCGGGATTACGGGTACAATGAGCAGTTCTTC
CASSNRDYGYNEQFF
>-|-|TRBV28|TRBJ2-7|16
TGTGCCAGCAGTTTAGACAGTCTTGGGCCTTCCAACGAGCAGTACTTC
CASSLDSLGPSNEQYF
>-|few|TRBV5-5|TRBJ1-4|15
TGTGCCAGCAGCTTGTCTGACAGGACAAATGAAAAACTGTTTTTT
CASSLSDRTNEKLFF
>-|-|TRBV28|TRBJ1-2|14
TGTGCCAGCAGTTTATTCTCAGGGGCAGGTGGCTACACCTTC
CASSLFSGAGGYTF
>-|few|TRBV4-1|TRBJ1-1|13
TGCGCCAGCAGCCAGGAACAGGGACCCGGCGCTTTCTTT
CASSQEQGPGAFF